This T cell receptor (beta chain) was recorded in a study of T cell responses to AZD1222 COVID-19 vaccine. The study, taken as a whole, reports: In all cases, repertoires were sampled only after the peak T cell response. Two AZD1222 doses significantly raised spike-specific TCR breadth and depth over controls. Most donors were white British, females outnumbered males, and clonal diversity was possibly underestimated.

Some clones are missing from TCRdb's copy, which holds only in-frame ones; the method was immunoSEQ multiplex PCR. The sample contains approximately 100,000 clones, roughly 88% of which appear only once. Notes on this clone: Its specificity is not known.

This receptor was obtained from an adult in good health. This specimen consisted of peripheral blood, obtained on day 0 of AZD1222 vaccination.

The CDR3 sequence is CASTPSGFVGELFF. CDR3 DNA: TGTGCCAGTACCCCCTCGGGGTTCGTCGGGGAGCTGTTTTTT. The chain employs TRBV19 and TRBJ2-2, with a tentative D call TRBD2 (5 bases). The CDR3 length is 14 residues. Germline values: CDR1 LNHDA, CDR2 SQIVND (reference sequence). Trimming stripped 7 bases from V and 7 bases from J, with 16 bases between.